This T cell receptor (beta chain) appears in the sequencing data of a study of blood T cell repertoires in COVID-19. There are 14 residues in the CDR3. V shed 6 bases and J shed 0 bases, with 12 bases lying between them. CDR1 and CDR2 from the germline V gene are MNHEY and SMNVEV (reference sequence). The data were produced by immunoSEQ multiplex PCR, yet TCRdb's version contains in-frame clones alone and is incomplete. The sample includes tens of thousands of clones, 80% to 90% seen only once; the top ten take less than 50%. This clone came up once. The gene calls are TRBV27 and TRBJ2-7; tentative D call: TRBD1 (6 bases). The receptor comes from a woman in her sixties with COVID-19, enrolled during active disease. Input material: peripheral blood. The CDR3 DNA sequence: TGTGCCAGCAGCTTTCGGGACAACTCCTACGAGCAGTACTTC. Residues: CASSFRDNSYEQYF.